This passage covers 21 T cell receptor beta chains from one sample sequenced in a study of T-cell reconstitution after alpha-beta-depleted transplantation in children. Library preparation (for TCRbeta) was performed with unique molecular identifiers. TCRdb processed the PCR reads anew with MiXCR; each CDR3 protein has one entry. The sample has about 250,000 distinct CDR3 sequences; roughly a quarter are singletons. The sequences come from PBMCs, mostly from graft donor cells, collected 360 days after TCRalphabeta/CD19-depleted stem cell transplant. The receptors were sampled from a female patient aged 2-10 years who had a stem cell transplant for congenital amegakaryocytic thrombocytopenia, so the T cells may come from the graft donor.

V usage is TRBV5-1 and J usage is TRBJ2-7, with TRBD1 identical over 7 bases. The CDR3 is 16 residues long. Germline CDR1 and CDR2: SGHRS and YFSETQ. With 4 bases clipped from V and 3 bases from J, the junction kept 13 bases outside the gene matches. CDR3 sequence (DNA): TGCGCCAGCAGCCCAAGACAGGGATCTATATTCTACGAGCAGTACTTC. Protein product: CASSPRQGSIFYEQYF.

V gene TRBV7-2 combines with J gene TRBJ2-7, with D maybe TRBD2 (5 bases). Germline values: CDR1 SGHTA, CDR2 FQGNSA. The CDR3 is 13 amino acids. V was trimmed by 5 bases and J by 1 base, leaving 9 bases between them. The CDR3 spells CASSRDPSYEQYF. The CDR3 nucleotides read TGTGCCAGCAGCCGGGATCCATCCTACGAGCAGTACTTC.

This clonotype has only a few counts. The gene calls are TRBV20-1 and TRBJ2-7; TRBD1 matches 8 bases. There are 14 residues in the CDR3. Trimming at V came to 2 bases and at J to 3 bases, leaving 6 bases not matched to a gene. The germline V gene has CDR1 DFQATT and CDR2 SNEGSKA (reference sequence). The CDR3 DNA follows: TGCAGTGCTAGAAAGGGGGGACAGGTCTACGAGCAGTACTTC. Translating it yields CSARKGGQVYEQYF.

The chain joins TRBV5-1 to TRBJ2-7; 7 bases map to TRBD1. V shed 1 base and J 3 bases; nucleotides not matched to a gene: 4. CDR3 length: 14 amino acids. The germline V gene encodes CDR1 SGHRS and CDR2 YFSETQ. The CDR3 DNA reads as TGCGCCAGCAGCTTGAACAGGGGTAACTACGAGCAGTACTTC. Translation gives CASSLNRGNYEQYF. The complete variable domain, with remaining parts taken from reference TRBV5-1 and TRBJ2-7, reads KAGVTQTPRYLIKTRGQQVTLSCSPISGHRSVSWYQQTPGQGLQFLFEYFSETQRNKGNFPGRFSGRQFSNSRSEMNVSTLELGDSALYLCASSLNRGNYEQYFGPGTRLTVT.

In its sample, this clonotype was seen a few times. The CDR3 DNA reads TGTGCCAGCAGTCTCCCTAGAGGACTAGTAGGGCTCACAAGGCCCGGGGAGCTGTTTTTT. Translated: CASSLPRGLVGLTRPGELFF. The V and J genes are TRBV28 and TRBJ2-2, with 7 positions matching TRBD2. The CDR3 spans 20 residues. Germline CDR1 and CDR2: MDHEN and SYDVKM. V lost 5 bases to trimming and J lost 6 bases; unmatched junction nucleotides: 24.

The gene calls are TRBV6-2 or TRBV6-3 and TRBJ2-3; a possible D gene is TRBD2 (6 bases). Trimming shortened V by 5 bases and J by 4 bases, and 19 bases separated the two germline ends. The CDR3 length is 16 residues. Germline-derived CDR1 and CDR2 are MNHEY and SVGEGT. The CDR3 region has the DNA TGTGCCAGCAGTGCGACCAGTAGCGGATTATCAGATACGCAGTATTTT. Its protein product is CASSATSSGLSDTQYF.

This clonotype was seen once. The rearrangement joins TRBV5-4 to TRBJ2-1; the D gene is possibly TRBD1 (6 bases). Trimming cost V 1 base and J 7 bases, with 15 bases left between them. The CDR3 extends over 15 amino acids. Per the germline V gene, CDR1 is SGHNT and CDR2 is YYREEE (reference sequence). The CDR3 protein is CASSLIGRGKNEQFF. Here the CDR3 DNA reads TGTGCCAGCAGCTTGATAGGCAGGGGTAAAAATGAGCAGTTCTTC.

This clonotype was counted at least ten times. The chain couples TRBV29-1 to TRBJ1-1; D is possibly TRBD1 (6 bases). Germline V gives CDR1 SQVTM, CDR2 ANQGSEA. CDR3 length: 14 amino acids. Trimming stripped 4 bases from V and 2 bases from J, with 14 bases between. This CDR3 reads CSVGPGHKNTEAFF. The CDR3 coding sequence is TGCAGCGTTGGACCGGGACATAAAAACACTGAAGCTTTCTTT.

This clonotype showed up just a few times. V gene TRBV20-1 combines with J gene TRBJ2-6; D unresolved. The CDR3 length is 17 residues. Germline assignment: CDR1 DFQATT and CDR2 SNEGSKA (reference sequence). V lost 3 bases to trimming and J lost 1 base, with 16 bases between them. CDR3 region: CSARKASPDSGANVLTF. CDR3 DNA sequence: TGCAGTGCTAGGAAAGCTTCCCCAGATTCTGGGGCCAACGTCCTGACTTTC.

This clonotype was picked up many times. V gene TRBV29-1 combines with J gene TRBJ1-1; D remains ambiguous. In germline, CDR1 is SQVTM, CDR2 ANQGSEA. The CDR3 totals 13 residues. V lost 4 bases, J lost 2 bases, and 11 bases lay in between. CDR3 in DNA: TGCAGCGTTGGTACGGGAACCAACACTGAAGCTTTCTTT. Translation: CSVGTGTNTEAFF.

CDR3 sequence: CASSPSGGQETQYF. CDR3 sequence (DNA): TGTGCCAGCTCACCATCAGGGGGGCAAGAGACCCAGTACTTC. The chain is built from TRBV18 and TRBJ2-5; perhaps TRBD1 as D (7 bases). Germline CDR1 KGHSH, CDR2 LQKENI. The CDR3 covers 14 residues. Trimming left V 2 bases short and J 2 bases short, with 9 bases between.

This clonotype came up a few times. This rearrangement joins TRBV12-3 or TRBV12-4 to TRBJ1-1; D gene unclear. The CDR3 has 16 residues. The V end lost 4 bases, the J end lost 2 bases, and 17 bases lay between the germline ends. The DNA for the CDR3 is TGTGCCAGCAGTTCTGCCTTCATAACCGGAAACACTGAAGCTTTCTTT. It yields the protein CASSSAFITGNTEAFF.

J is TRBJ1-6 and V is TRBV15; no clear D. Between the trimmed V and J ends, which lost 8 bases and 3 bases, there was a span of 14 bases. CDR1 and CDR2 (germline): LNHNV, YYDKDF (reference sequence). The CDR3 covers 15 residues. CDR3 loop: CATLSVGVYNSPLHF. In DNA, the CDR3 is TGTGCCACCCTTTCGGTAGGCGTCTATAATTCACCCCTCCACTTT.

V is TRBV5-1 and J is TRBJ1-3, with TRBD1 as a possible D gene (5 bases). V was trimmed by 4 bases and J by 4 bases, leaving 12 bases between them. The length of the CDR3 is 14 residues. Germline loops: CDR1 SGHRS, CDR2 YFSETQ. CDR3 coding DNA: TGCGCCAGCAGCCTAGAGGGGCCAGGAAACACCATATATTTT. Amino acids: CASSLEGPGNTIYF.

A few counts support this clonotype. The V call is TRBV5-4, the J call TRBJ2-7, with D possibly being TRBD2 (6 bases). This CDR3 has 15 amino acids. The germline V gene encodes CDR1 SGHNT and CDR2 YYREEE (reference sequence). V was shortened by 0 bases and J by 0 bases, with 10 bases between the two germline ends. This CDR3 reads CASSLGGASSYEQYF. CDR3 nucleotide sequence: TGTGCCAGCAGCTTGGGCGGGGCGTCCTCCTACGAGCAGTACTTC.

This clonotype is a singleton in its sample. V usage is TRBV2 and J usage is TRBJ2-7, with D tentatively TRBD2 (6 bases). Per germline, CDR1 SNHLY and CDR2 FYNNEI. The CDR3 spans 22 residues. With 3 bases removed from V and 4 bases from J, the gap between germline ends came to 37 bases. CDR3 sequence: CASSEQRVALHQIVARQYEQYF. Written as DNA, the CDR3 is TGTGCCAGCAGTGAGCAGCGGGTAGCCCTACACCAAATTGTCGCAAGGCAATACGAGCAGTACTTC.

This clonotype has just a few counts. This rearrangement joins TRBV21-1 to TRBJ2-5; the table's D call of TRBD2 was not tested on the DNA. TRBV21-1 is an annotated pseudogene. CDR3 length: 16 residues. The CDR3 bases are TGTGCCAGCAGCAAAGACCTTCAGCGGGGAGGAGAGACCCAGTACTTC. Translation: CASSKDLQRGGETQYF.

This sequence joins TRBV9 and TRBJ2-2; possible D gene TRBD1, 5 bases. V gave up 2 bases and J gave up 0 bases, with 11 bases separating them. The length of the CDR3 is 16 residues. From germline, CDR1 is SGDLS and CDR2 YYNGEE. The CDR3 bases are TGTGCCAGCAGCGTTGCTGGGGCAGCGAACACCGGGGAGCTGTTTTTT. This translates into CASSVAGAANTGELFF. The complete variable domain, with remaining parts taken from reference TRBV9 and TRBJ2-2, reads DSGVTQTPKHLITATGQRVTLRCSPRSGDLSVYWYQQSLDQGLQFLIQYYNGEERAKGNILERFSAQQFPDLHSELNLSSLELGDSALYFCASSVAGAANTGELFFGEGSRLTVL.

This clonotype was seen only a few times. The chain employs TRBV6-1 and TRBJ2-7; D might be TRBD1 (5 bases). V was cut by 6 bases and J by 6 bases, with 15 bases left in between. This CDR3 has 13 amino acids. Germline V lookup: CDR1 MNHNS, CDR2 SASEGT. The CDR3 reads CASSTQGLREQYF. As DNA, the CDR3 is TGTGCCAGCAGCACCCAGGGTTTACGCGAGCAGTACTTC.

This clonotype was found a few times. The V and J genes are TRBV12-3 or TRBV12-4 and TRBJ2-7; 8 bases line up with TRBD2. The V gene end was trimmed by 3 bases and the J gene end by 5 bases; junction bases not matched to a gene: 6. This CDR3 has 14 amino acids. The CDR3 coding sequence is TGTGCCAGCAGTTTCAGCGGGAGTGGGGACGAGCAGTACTTC. Translated, it gives CASSFSGSGDEQYF.

This clonotype was found a few times. The chain employs TRBV7-9 and TRBJ1-3; a weak D match, TRBD1 (6 bases). In germline, CDR1 is SEHNR, CDR2 FQNEAQ (reference sequence). Trimming took 5 bases from V and 4 from J, leaving 12 bases between them. The CDR3 sequence is 14 residues long. CDR3 nucleotide sequence: TGTGCCAGCAGCCGACAGGTTTTGGGAAACACCATATATTTT. It translates to CASSRQVLGNTIYF.